These 15 T cell receptor beta chains came from one sample sequenced in a study of metastatic and nonmetastatic thyroid tumors. Via MiXCR, TCRdb re-called the PCR reads. Seen here are roughly 34,000 clones, around 33% observed once, and the top ten hold 15% to 20%. No patient had received any treatment before thyroid surgery. The sequencing sample was made of tumor tissue. These receptors were collected from a female donor with papillary thyroid cancer or a benign thyroid nodule (not recorded which). Some clones in this sample may be carry-over from other donors' samples.

This rearrangement joins TRBV12-5 to TRBJ1-3; TRBD1 might be the D (5 bases). V was clipped by 1 base and J by 7 bases, with 14 bases between them. CDR3 size: 15 residues. Germline CDR1 reads LGHNT; CDR2 reads FRNRAP. CDR3 DNA: TGTGCTAGTGGTTTGGCCCGGGACTTAGGGAACACCATATATTTT. As protein: CASGLARDLGNTIYF.

The V and J genes are TRBV28 and TRBJ1-1; no clear D gene. Deletions cut 4 bases from V and 6 bases from J, with 15 bases between. CDR3 length: 14 amino acids. The germline V gene encodes CDR1 MDHEN and CDR2 SYDVKM. The CDR3 sequence is CASSSRAGSPEAFF. The CDR3 nucleotides are TGTGCCAGCAGTTCACGGGCGGGGAGCCCTGAAGCTTTCTTT.

This clone was recorded many times. The chain recombines TRBV6-6 with TRBJ2-2; D assignment may be TRBD1 or TRBD2 (6 bases each). CDR3 length: 16 residues. Germline CDR1 is MNHNY and CDR2 is SVGAGI (reference sequence). The V and J ends lost 2 bases and 1 base respectively, with 11 bases between them. CDR3 residues: CASSYEGGQNTGELFF. CDR3 nucleotide sequence: TGTGCCAGCAGTTACGAGGGGGGCCAGAACACCGGGGAGCTGTTTTTT.

This clone is large within its sample. V is TRBV6-1 and J is TRBJ1-3, with 7 bases identical to TRBD1. CDR1 and CDR2 from the germline V gene are MNHNS and SASEGT. The CDR3 is 14 amino acids. V shed 8 bases and J 6 bases; nucleotides not matched to a gene: 10. The chain's CDR3 is CASRQGNLANTIYF. In DNA form, the CDR3 reads TGTGCCAGCCGACAGGGAAATCTTGCAAACACCATATATTTT.

This clone appeared once. The chain recombines TRBV5-1 with TRBJ1-6; D gene uncertain. The CDR3 runs to 15 residues. Trimming took 0 bases from V and 6 from J, leaving 10 bases between them. Germline V CDR1 and CDR2: SGHRS, YFSETQ. The CDR3 DNA sequence: TGCGCCAGCAGCTTGGACAGACGGGGTAATTCACCCCTCCACTTT. Its protein product is CASSLDRRGNSPLHF. Full variable domain (missing parts from reference TRBV5-1 and TRBJ1-6): KAGVTQTPRYLIKTRGQQVTLSCSPISGHRSVSWYQQTPGQGLQFLFEYFSETQRNKGNFPGRFSGRQFSNSRSEMNVSTLELGDSALYLCASSLDRRGNSPLHFGNGTRLTVT.

To note about this clone: Other DNA sequences of this sample code for an identical CDR3. The gene calls are TRBV28 and TRBJ1-6; 8 bases align to TRBD1. This CDR3 comprises 14 residues. Germline loops: CDR1 MDHEN, CDR2 SYDVKM. V was clipped by 4 bases and J by 8 bases; unmatched bases: 4. The CDR3 loop reads CASSSGQGHSPLHF. CDR3 DNA: TGTGCCAGCAGTTCCGGACAGGGACATTCACCCCTCCACTTT.

The V gene is TRBV5-1, the J gene TRBJ2-7, with D tentatively TRBD1 (5 bases). This CDR3 spans 12 amino acids. V gave up 2 bases and J gave up 3 bases, with 6 bases separating them. Per germline, CDR1 SGHRS and CDR2 YFSETQ. Here the CDR3 DNA reads TGCGCCAGCAGCTTCCAGGGCTACGAGCAGTACTTC. This codes for CASSFQGYEQYF.

This clone has a handful of counts. The rearrangement uses TRBV6-5 and TRBJ1-2, with D tentatively TRBD1 (5 bases). V was clipped by 0 bases and J by 8 bases, with 13 bases between them. Germline-derived CDR1 and CDR2 are MNHEY and SVGAGI. The CDR3 is made up of 14 amino acids. As DNA, the CDR3 is TGTGCCAGCAGTTACTCTGGCAGGGATAGCGGCTACACCTTC. As protein: CASSYSGRDSGYTF.

The chain couples TRBV6-1 to TRBJ1-2, with 7 bases aligning to TRBD1. The CDR3 covers 15 residues. Germline V CDR1 and CDR2: MNHNS, SASEGT. After removal of 7 bases from V and 8 bases from J, the junction contained 16 bases not matched to a gene. The CDR3 sequence is CASTTLSSDRVGYTF. The CDR3 DNA is TGTGCCAGCACCACCCTATCCTCAGACAGGGTGGGCTACACCTTC.

As for this clone: The same CDR3 arises from other DNA sequences in this sample as well. This chain joins TRBV5-5 and TRBJ1-2; D possibly corresponds to TRBD1 (6 bases). V was pared by 0 bases and J by 6 bases, with 18 bases between. This CDR3 is 16 amino acids long. Per the germline V gene, CDR1 is SGHKS and CDR2 is YYEKEE (reference sequence). In DNA form, the CDR3 reads TGTGCCAGCAGCTTGGTACAGGCAGGGGCTTACCATGGCTACACCTTC. This encodes CASSLVQAGAYHGYTF.

This clone has a single count. The junction does not match germline at one end; this may be a read error. The chain couples TRBV5-1 to TRBJ2-1, with no clear D. CDR1 and CDR2 (germline): SGHRS, YFSETQ. The CDR3 runs to 13 residues. The CDR3, as DNA: TGCGCCAGCAGCTTGGCATCCTATAATGAGCAGTTCTTC. This gives the protein CASSLASYNEQFF.

Comment on this clone: Different DNA sequences within this sample yield the same CDR3. This chain uses TRBV6-1 with TRBJ2-3; TRBD1 aligns across 8 bases. Looked up from germline, CDR1 is MNHNS and CDR2 is SASEGT. This CDR3 is built from 15 residues. V lost 6 bases to trimming and J lost 6 bases; unmatched junction nucleotides: 11. This CDR3 reads CASSPGQGATDTQYF. The CDR3 DNA is TGTGCCAGCAGCCCTGGACAGGGCGCAACGGATACGCAGTATTTT.

A single count supports this clone. The genes are TRBV11-2 and TRBJ2-7, with 9 bases aligning to TRBD2. Germline V gene lookup returns CDR1 SGHAT and CDR2 FQNNGV. CDR3 length: 14 residues. The V gene end was trimmed by 2 bases and the J gene end by 6 bases; junction bases not matched to a gene: 5. The DNA for the CDR3 is TGTGCCAGCAGCTTAAGCGGGAGGATAAGCGAGCAGTACTTC. The encoded protein is CASSLSGRISEQYF.

This chain connects TRBV5-1 to TRBJ2-1; D not certain. This CDR3 has 13 residues. The germline V and J ends were trimmed by 3 bases and 2 bases, with 6 bases remaining between them. CDR1 is SGHRS and CDR2 is YFSETQ in the germline V gene. The DNA for the CDR3 is TGCGCCAGCAGCTCCCCCCCCTACAATGAGCAGTTCTTC. Its translation: CASSSPPYNEQFF. Supplemented by reference TRBV5-1 and TRBJ2-1, the full variable domain reads KAGVTQTPRYLIKTRGQQVTLSCSPISGHRSVSWYQQTPGQGLQFLFEYFSETQRNKGNFPGRFSGRQFSNSRSEMNVSTLELGDSALYLCASSSPPYNEQFFGPGTRLTVL.

This clone has a handful of counts. The chain joins TRBV6-1 to TRBJ1-2, with D maybe TRBD1 (5 bases). This CDR3 comprises 15 residues. Germline-derived CDR1 and CDR2 are MNHNS and SASEGT. Deletions cut 8 bases from V and 8 bases from J, with 24 bases between. This chain's CDR3 is CASAGLDISAGGYTF. CDR3 bases: TGTGCCAGCGCCGGGTTGGACATATCAGCAGGGGGCTACACCTTC.